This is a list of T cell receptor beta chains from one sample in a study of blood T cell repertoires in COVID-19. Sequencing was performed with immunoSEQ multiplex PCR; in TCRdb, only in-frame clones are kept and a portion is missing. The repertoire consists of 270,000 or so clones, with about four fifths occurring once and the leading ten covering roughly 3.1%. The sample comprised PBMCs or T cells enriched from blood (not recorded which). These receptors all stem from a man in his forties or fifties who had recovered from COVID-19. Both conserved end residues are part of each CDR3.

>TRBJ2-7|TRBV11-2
CASSSPGQGSFYEQYF
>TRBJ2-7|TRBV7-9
CASSQPQGFDEQYF
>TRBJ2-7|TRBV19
CASSTRGAEQYF
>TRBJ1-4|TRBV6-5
CASSLGQGSRKLFF
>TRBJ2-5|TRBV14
CASSQSGGETQYF
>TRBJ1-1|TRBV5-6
CASSTDIMNTEAFF
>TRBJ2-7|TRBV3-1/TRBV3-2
CASSQVAGRAEQYF
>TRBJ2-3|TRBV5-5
CASSKTSGSFYTDTQYF
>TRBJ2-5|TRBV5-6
CASRATRDYQETQYF
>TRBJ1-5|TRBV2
CASSTRQGSSYQPQHF
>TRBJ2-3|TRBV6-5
CASTQAGPTDTQYF
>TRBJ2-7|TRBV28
CASRNPGVREQYF
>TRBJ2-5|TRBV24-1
CATSDLLQGAETQYF
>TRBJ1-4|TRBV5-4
CASSLEINEKLFF
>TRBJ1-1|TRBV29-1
CSAPTPTGAPEAFF
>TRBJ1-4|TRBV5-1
CASSLSGTPNEKLFF
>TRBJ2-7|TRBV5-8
CASRRRTAYEQYF
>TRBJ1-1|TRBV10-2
CASSEQGATEAFF
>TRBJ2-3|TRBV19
CATRVQGADTQYF
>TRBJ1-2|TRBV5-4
CASSPKESYGYTF
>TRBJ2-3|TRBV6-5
CASSPGAGGRDTQYF
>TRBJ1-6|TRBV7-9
CASSLSRDNSPLHF
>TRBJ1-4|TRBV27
CASSRETGGGEKLFF